Listed below are T cell receptor beta chains from one sample, sequenced in a study of blood T cells in healthy people across ages. In TCRdb, the 5' RACE reads were re-called with MiXCR into one record per CDR3 protein. This sample has nearly 800,000 distinct CDR3 sequences, with just over 55% found just once. Sequencing input: blood. The receptors derive from a man in his forties in good health. The CDR3 runs from the conserved cysteine through the conserved F or W. The order of the fields is V gene, clone size, D gene, J gene, CDR3 DNA, CDR3 protein. A D gene is named only where the DNA matches it firmly. Only some rows state a clone size, as once, few, many or a class for expanded clones.

v_call: TRBV6-2/TRBV6-3; clone_size: -; d_call: TRBD1; j_call: TRBJ2-5; cdr3_nt: TGTGCCAGCAGCACGCCAGTGGGACAGGTGGAGGAGACCCAGTACTTC; cdr3_aa: CASSTPVGQVEETQYF
v_call: TRBV20-1; clone_size: once; d_call: -; j_call: TRBJ2-3; cdr3_nt: TGCAGTGCTAAAGTGGTCAGGCTCTCTAGCACAGATACGCAGTATTTT; cdr3_aa: CSAKVVRLSSTDTQYF
v_call: TRBV28; clone_size: -; d_call: -; j_call: TRBJ2-3; cdr3_nt: TGTGCCAGCAGTGAGCCCCAAGGGGGGACGCAGTATTTT; cdr3_aa: CASSEPQGGTQYF
v_call: TRBV5-1; clone_size: once; d_call: -; j_call: TRBJ2-5; cdr3_nt: TGCGCCAGCAGTACTCGACAGGGAGGCGAGACCCAGTACTTC; cdr3_aa: CASSTRQGGETQYF
v_call: TRBV3-1; clone_size: -; d_call: TRBD1; j_call: TRBJ2-7; cdr3_nt: TGTGCCAGCAGCCAAGTGACAGGGGGCGAGCAGTACTTC; cdr3_aa: CASSQVTGGEQYF
v_call: TRBV20-1; clone_size: -; d_call: -; j_call: TRBJ2-7; cdr3_nt: TGCAGTGCTAGCTTTACGGTCGGGCAGTACTTC; cdr3_aa: CSASFTVGQYF
v_call: TRBV28; clone_size: few; d_call: TRBD2; j_call: TRBJ2-7; cdr3_nt: TGTGCCAGCAGTTCCTCCGGGGGAGGGGCGACCTACGAGCAGTACTTC; cdr3_aa: CASSSSGGGATYEQYF
v_call: TRBV2; clone_size: few; d_call: -; j_call: TRBJ2-3; cdr3_nt: TGTGCCAGCAGGCCCCCTTGGGCGCCCCCAGATACGCAGTATTTT; cdr3_aa: CASRPPWAPPDTQYF
v_call: TRBV20-1; clone_size: few; d_call: TRBD1; j_call: TRBJ2-3; cdr3_nt: TGCAGTTGTGCACAGGGGGCAGTGACAGATACGCAGTATTTT; cdr3_aa: CSCAQGAVTDTQYF
v_call: TRBV27; clone_size: -; d_call: -; j_call: TRBJ2-1; cdr3_nt: TGTGCCAGCATCAACCGACGGGCAGGGTCTAAGGATGAGCAGTTCTTC; cdr3_aa: CASINRRAGSKDEQFF
v_call: TRBV24-1; clone_size: -; d_call: TRBD2; j_call: TRBJ2-3; cdr3_nt: TGTGCTACCAGTGACGCCCGACTAGCGGGAGTGGATACGCAGTATTTT; cdr3_aa: CATSDARLAGVDTQYF
v_call: TRBV20-1; clone_size: -; d_call: TRBD2; j_call: TRBJ2-1; cdr3_nt: TGCAGTGCTCTTAGACTAGCGGCGTACAATGAGCAGTTCTTC; cdr3_aa: CSALRLAAYNEQFF
v_call: TRBV9; clone_size: -; d_call: -; j_call: TRBJ2-5; cdr3_nt: TGTGCCAGCAGCGCGGGACCAAGGAGCGCCAATGAGCAGTACTTC; cdr3_aa: CASSAGPRSANEQYF
v_call: TRBV20-1; clone_size: -; d_call: -; j_call: TRBJ2-1; cdr3_nt: TGCAGTGCTAGCCCAATCAGGGGAGCTGCGTACCCCTACAATGAGCAGTTCTTC; cdr3_aa: CSASPIRGAAYPYNEQFF
v_call: TRBV12-3/TRBV12-4; clone_size: few; d_call: -; j_call: TRBJ2-1; cdr3_nt: TGTGCCAGCAGTTCAAAGACGGGCTACAATGAGCAGTTCTTC; cdr3_aa: CASSSKTGYNEQFF
v_call: TRBV27; clone_size: -; d_call: -; j_call: TRBJ1-6; cdr3_nt: TGTGCCAGCAGTCTACGAAGGTATTCACCCCTCCACTTT; cdr3_aa: CASSLRRYSPLHF
v_call: TRBV12-3/TRBV12-4; clone_size: few; d_call: -; j_call: TRBJ2-5; cdr3_nt: TGTGCCAGCAGGATTACAGAGACCCAGTACTTC; cdr3_aa: CASRITETQYF
v_call: TRBV7-9; clone_size: -; d_call: TRBD1; j_call: TRBJ2-5; cdr3_nt: TGTGCCAGCAGCTCCGACAGGGGATTCGGGACCCAGTACTTC; cdr3_aa: CASSSDRGFGTQYF
v_call: TRBV21-1; clone_size: few; d_call: -; j_call: TRBJ1-2; cdr3_nt: TGTGCCAGCAGCAAAGTTGAACAGAACTATGGCTACACCTTC; cdr3_aa: CASSKVEQNYGYTF
v_call: TRBV20-1; clone_size: -; d_call: -; j_call: TRBJ1-1; cdr3_nt: TGCAGTGCTAGAGCAGGAGGGGCAGGGTTGACTGAAGCTTTCTTT; cdr3_aa: CSARAGGAGLTEAFF
v_call: TRBV5-5; clone_size: once; d_call: -; j_call: TRBJ1-2; cdr3_nt: TGTGCCAGCAGCCGCCCCACAAGGGACTATGGCTACACCTTC; cdr3_aa: CASSRPTRDYGYTF
v_call: TRBV2; clone_size: -; d_call: -; j_call: TRBJ1-2; cdr3_nt: TGTGCCAGCAGTAATACCGGGACATCCAGAAGAGGCTACACCTTC; cdr3_aa: CASSNTGTSRRGYTF
v_call: TRBV12-3/TRBV12-4; clone_size: few; d_call: -; j_call: TRBJ2-3; cdr3_nt: TGTGCCACCACGGGCCCGAATGGAGATACGCAGTATTTT; cdr3_aa: CATTGPNGDTQYF
v_call: TRBV11-2; clone_size: -; d_call: -; j_call: TRBJ2-4; cdr3_nt: TGTGCCAGCAGCTCAATCGGGACAGAGCGGGCGCTAGCCAAAAACATTCAGTACTTC; cdr3_aa: CASSSIGTERALAKNIQYF
v_call: TRBV12-3/TRBV12-4; clone_size: few; d_call: -; j_call: TRBJ2-5; cdr3_nt: TGTGCCAGCACCATAACAGGGTTAAGTACTGTGGAGACCCAGTACTTC; cdr3_aa: CASTITGLSTVETQYF
v_call: TRBV25-1; clone_size: -; d_call: -; j_call: TRBJ2-1; cdr3_nt: TGTGCCATCGCCGGGGTCTACAATGAGCAGTTCTTC; cdr3_aa: CAIAGVYNEQFF
v_call: TRBV24-1; clone_size: -; d_call: -; j_call: TRBJ2-3; cdr3_nt: TGTGCCACCAGCGAGGGAGCCCATCCTAGCACAGATACGCAGTATTTT; cdr3_aa: CATSEGAHPSTDTQYF
v_call: TRBV7-9; clone_size: few; d_call: -; j_call: TRBJ2-5; cdr3_nt: TGTGCCAGCAGCAAGGGAATTCGAGAGACCCAGTACTTC; cdr3_aa: CASSKGIRETQYF
v_call: TRBV9; clone_size: few; d_call: -; j_call: TRBJ2-7; cdr3_nt: TGTGCCAGCAGCGTAGAACAGGCCAGCTACGAGCAGTACTTC; cdr3_aa: CASSVEQASYEQYF
v_call: TRBV11-2; clone_size: -; d_call: -; j_call: TRBJ2-6; cdr3_nt: TGTGCCAGCAGCTTAGTTGGGTCCGGCAGTTATGGGGCCAACGTCCTGACTTTC; cdr3_aa: CASSLVGSGSYGANVLTF
v_call: TRBV28; clone_size: -; d_call: -; j_call: TRBJ2-3; cdr3_nt: TGTGCCAGCAGTTTACCGGGACGACAATACGAGCAGTACTTT; cdr3_aa: CASSLPGRQYEQYF
v_call: TRBV20-1; clone_size: -; d_call: -; j_call: TRBJ1-4; cdr3_nt: TGCAGTGCTAGAGATCGACAGCGGGGACTGTTTTTT; cdr3_aa: CSARDRQRGLFF
v_call: TRBV12-3/TRBV12-4; clone_size: few; d_call: TRBD2; j_call: TRBJ2-6; cdr3_nt: TGTGCCAGCAGACCTGGGGGGGCTGGGGCCAACGTCCTGACTTTC; cdr3_aa: CASRPGGAGANVLTF
v_call: TRBV29-1; clone_size: -; d_call: -; j_call: TRBJ1-1; cdr3_nt: TGCAGCGTGGGGGGAGAGGGACGGGCCACTGAAGCTTTCTTT; cdr3_aa: CSVGGEGRATEAFF
v_call: TRBV9; clone_size: -; d_call: -; j_call: TRBJ1-5; cdr3_nt: TGTGCCAGCAGCGTAGGAGGGCCTAATCAGCCCCAGCATTTT; cdr3_aa: CASSVGGPNQPQHF
v_call: TRBV20-1; clone_size: -; d_call: -; j_call: TRBJ1-4; cdr3_nt: TGCAGTGCTAGCTACGATGCAACTAATGAAAAACTGTTTTTT; cdr3_aa: CSASYDATNEKLFF
v_call: TRBV4-1; clone_size: -; d_call: -; j_call: TRBJ1-1; cdr3_nt: TGCGCCAGCAGCCAAGTCTCAGGGAACACTGAAGCTTTCTTT; cdr3_aa: CASSQVSGNTEAFF
v_call: TRBV6-5; clone_size: -; d_call: -; j_call: TRBJ2-2; cdr3_nt: TGTGCCAGCAGTTTCAGTTTCGGGGAGCTGTTTTTT; cdr3_aa: CASSFSFGELFF